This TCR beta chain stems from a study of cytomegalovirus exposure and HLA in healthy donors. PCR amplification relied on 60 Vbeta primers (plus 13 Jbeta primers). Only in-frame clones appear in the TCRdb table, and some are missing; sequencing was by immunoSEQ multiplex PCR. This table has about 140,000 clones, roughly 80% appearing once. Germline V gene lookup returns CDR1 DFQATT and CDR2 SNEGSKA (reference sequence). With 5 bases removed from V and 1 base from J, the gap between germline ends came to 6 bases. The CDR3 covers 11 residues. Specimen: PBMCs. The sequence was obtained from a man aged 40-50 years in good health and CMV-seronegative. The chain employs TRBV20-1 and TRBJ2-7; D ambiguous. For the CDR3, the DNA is TGCAGTGCTGGCAGGTCCTACGAGCAGTACTTC. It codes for CSAGRSYEQYF.